A selection of T cell receptor beta chains follows, all from one sample in a study of vaccination effects on CD4 cells after COVID-19. Clones were sequenced by immunoSEQ multiplex PCR, and TCRdb holds only the in-frame ones, with some missing. The sample records some 56,000 clones, 76% being singletons. These receptors have no identified antigens. The sample in question was CD4+ T cells from PBMCs cultured with HIV peptides, obtained before COVID-19 vaccination. The receptor source for this set is a human donor who had a prior SARS-CoV-2 infection. Each CDR3 is given with its conserved first and last residue. A D gene is named only where the DNA matches it firmly. Rows give clone size only sometimes, using once, few, many, or a class for an expanded clone.

d_gene: NA; v_gene: TRBV20-1; j_gene: TRBJ1-1; abundance: few; CDR3aa: CSASGLVRVTAFF; CDR3nt: TGCAGTGCTAGTGGGTTAGTACGAGTAACGGCTTTCTTT
d_gene: NA; v_gene: TRBV24-1; j_gene: TRBJ2-7; abundance: NA; CDR3aa: CATIRDGVCSYEQYF; CDR3nt: TGTGCCACCATCCGGGATGGGGTTTGCTCCTACGAGCAGTACTTC
d_gene: NA; v_gene: TRBV6-6; j_gene: TRBJ2-7; abundance: NA; CDR3aa: CASSYLTAVEQYF; CDR3nt: TGTGCCAGCAGTTACTTGACAGCTGTCGAGCAGTACTTC
d_gene: NA; v_gene: TRBV27; j_gene: TRBJ2-5; abundance: NA; CDR3aa: CASSRAGTQYF; CDR3nt: TGTGCCAGCAGCCGCGCGGGGACCCAGTACTTC
d_gene: NA; v_gene: TRBV5-1; j_gene: TRBJ1-6; abundance: few; CDR3aa: CASSLAPGDNSPLHF; CDR3nt: TGCGCCAGCAGCTTGGCCCCAGGGGATAATTCACCCCTCCACTTT
d_gene: NA; v_gene: TRBV7-6; j_gene: TRBJ1-4; abundance: NA; CDR3aa: CASSVIGGAPPPPTNEKLFF; CDR3nt: TGTGCCAGCAGCGTAATTGGGGGGGCGCCGCCTCCTCCAACTAATGAAAAACTGTTTTTT
d_gene: TRBD1; v_gene: TRBV4-3; j_gene: TRBJ2-7; abundance: few; CDR3aa: CASSQRTGDEQYF; CDR3nt: TGCGCCAGCAGCCAACGGACAGGGGACGAGCAGTACTTC
d_gene: TRBD2; v_gene: TRBV7-3; j_gene: TRBJ2-3; abundance: NA; CDR3aa: CASSRSGISTDTQYF; CDR3nt: TGTGCCAGCAGCCGAAGCGGGATCAGCACAGATACGCAGTATTTT
d_gene: NA; v_gene: TRBV5-8; j_gene: TRBJ1-4; abundance: NA; CDR3aa: CASSPSGDPDEKLFF; CDR3nt: TGTGCCAGCAGCCCGTCAGGGGACCCAGATGAAAAACTGTTTTTT
d_gene: NA; v_gene: TRBV5-1; j_gene: TRBJ1-1; abundance: NA; CDR3aa: CASSFLEGNTEAFF; CDR3nt: TGCGCCAGCAGCTTTTTAGAGGGGAACACTGAAGCTTTCTTT
d_gene: NA; v_gene: TRBV27; j_gene: TRBJ2-4; abundance: few; CDR3aa: CASSLTRLGGLENIQYF; CDR3nt: TGTGCCAGCAGTTTAACTCGGCTCGGGGGCTTGGAAAACATTCAGTACTTC